The entry that follows covers one T cell receptor (beta chain) sequence. Its specificity is unknown. The DNA input per sorted-subset replicate PCR was about 0.2 ug, corresponding to roughly 31,000 T cell genomes. Profiling relied on immunoSEQ multiplex PCR, and the TCRdb table lists in-frame clones only, not all of them. The table includes approximately 1,000,000 clones, more than 75% detected once. The sample belongs to a study of shared clonotypes between healthy human individuals. For the study at large: The donor pool was made up of a couple of women and three men aged 18 to 49. Study conclusions and caveats: Non-shared clonotypes displayed generation probabilities falling below those of clonotypes present in all four donors. For naive CD4 cells, around 5% of clonotypes were shared across a few donors.

The CDR3 loop spans 14 amino acids. The V gene lost 5 bases and the J gene lost 4 bases, with 15 bases spanning the gap. Germline assignment: CDR1 MDHEN and CDR2 SYDVKM. The TCR sequence derives from a man between 18 and 29 years old in good health. Some clones in this sample may be carry-over from other donors' samples. V is TRBV28 and J is TRBJ2-7, with D perhaps matching TRBD1 (6 bases). Sequenced: memory CD4+ T cells from PBMCs. The subset denotes: CD45RA-negative fraction. CDR3 protein: CASSRPGQSYEQYF. In nucleotides, the CDR3 is TGTGCCAGCAGTCGGCCGGGACAAAGTTACGAGCAGTACTTC.